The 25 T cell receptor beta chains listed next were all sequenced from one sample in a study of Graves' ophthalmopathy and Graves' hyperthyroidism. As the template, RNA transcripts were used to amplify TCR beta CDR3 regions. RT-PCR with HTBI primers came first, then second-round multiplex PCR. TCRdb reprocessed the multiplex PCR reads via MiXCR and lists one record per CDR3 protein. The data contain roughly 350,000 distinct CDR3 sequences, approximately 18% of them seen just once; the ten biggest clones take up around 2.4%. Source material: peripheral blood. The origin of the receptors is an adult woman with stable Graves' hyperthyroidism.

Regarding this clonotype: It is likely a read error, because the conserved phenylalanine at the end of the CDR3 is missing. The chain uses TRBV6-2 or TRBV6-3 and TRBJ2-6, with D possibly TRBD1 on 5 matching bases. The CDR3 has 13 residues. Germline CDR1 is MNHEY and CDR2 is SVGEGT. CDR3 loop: CASLYSGANVLTV. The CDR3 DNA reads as TGTGCCAGTCTGTACTCTGGGGCTAACGTCCTGACTGTC.

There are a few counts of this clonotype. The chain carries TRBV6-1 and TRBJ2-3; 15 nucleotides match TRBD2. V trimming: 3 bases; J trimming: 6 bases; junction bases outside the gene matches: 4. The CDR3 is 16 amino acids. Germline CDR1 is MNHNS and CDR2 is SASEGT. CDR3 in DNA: TGTGCCAGCAGTGAGGGACTAGCGGGAGGATGGGATACGCAGTATTTT. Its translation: CASSEGLAGGWDTQYF.

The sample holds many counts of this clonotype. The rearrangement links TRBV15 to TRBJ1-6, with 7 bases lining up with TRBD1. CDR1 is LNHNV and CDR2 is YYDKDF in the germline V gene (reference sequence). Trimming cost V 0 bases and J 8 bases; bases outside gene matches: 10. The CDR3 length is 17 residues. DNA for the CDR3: TGTGCCACCAGCAGAGAATTGATCGGCAGGGGGGATTCACCCCTCCACTTT. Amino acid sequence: CATSRELIGRGDSPLHF.

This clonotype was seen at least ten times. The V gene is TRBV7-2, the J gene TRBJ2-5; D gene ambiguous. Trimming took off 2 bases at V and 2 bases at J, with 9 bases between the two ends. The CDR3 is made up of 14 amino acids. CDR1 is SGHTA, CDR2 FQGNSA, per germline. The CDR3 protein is CASSLFAAQETQYF. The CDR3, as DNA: TGTGCCAGCAGCTTATTTGCCGCGCAAGAGACCCAGTACTTC. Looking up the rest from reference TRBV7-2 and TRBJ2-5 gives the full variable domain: GAGVSQSPSNKVTEKGKDVELRCDPISGHTALYWYRQSLGQGLEFLIYFQGNSAPDKSGLPSDRFSAERTGGSVSTLTIQRTQQEDSAVYLCASSLFAAQETQYFGPGTRLLVL.

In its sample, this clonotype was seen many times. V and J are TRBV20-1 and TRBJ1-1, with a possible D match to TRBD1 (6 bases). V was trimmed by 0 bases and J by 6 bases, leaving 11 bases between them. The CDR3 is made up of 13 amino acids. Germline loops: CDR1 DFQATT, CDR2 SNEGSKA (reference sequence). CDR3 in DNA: TGCAGTGCTAGAGATAACAGGGCTGCTGAAGCTTTCTTT. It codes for CSARDNRAAEAFF.

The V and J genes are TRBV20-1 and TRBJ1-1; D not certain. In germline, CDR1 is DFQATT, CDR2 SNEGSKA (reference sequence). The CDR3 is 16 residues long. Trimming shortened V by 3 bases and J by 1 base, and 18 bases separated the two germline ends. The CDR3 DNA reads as TGCAGTGCTAGGGACGGGTCTCGAGGAGCGAACACTGAAGCTTTCTTT. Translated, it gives CSARDGSRGANTEAFF.

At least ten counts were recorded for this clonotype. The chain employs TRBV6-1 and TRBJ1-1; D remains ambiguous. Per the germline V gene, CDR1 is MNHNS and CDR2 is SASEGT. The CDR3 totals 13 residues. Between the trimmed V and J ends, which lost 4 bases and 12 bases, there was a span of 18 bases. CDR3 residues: CASSGGRRLESFF. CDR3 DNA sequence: TGTGCCAGCAGTGGAGGACGAAGACTGGAGTCTTTCTTT.

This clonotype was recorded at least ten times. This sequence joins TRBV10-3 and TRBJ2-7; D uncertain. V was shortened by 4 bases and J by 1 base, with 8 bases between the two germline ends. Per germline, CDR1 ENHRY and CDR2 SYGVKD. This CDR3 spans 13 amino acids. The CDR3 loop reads CAISAQSSYEQYF. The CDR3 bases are TGTGCCATCAGTGCCCAATCTTCCTACGAGCAGTACTTC.

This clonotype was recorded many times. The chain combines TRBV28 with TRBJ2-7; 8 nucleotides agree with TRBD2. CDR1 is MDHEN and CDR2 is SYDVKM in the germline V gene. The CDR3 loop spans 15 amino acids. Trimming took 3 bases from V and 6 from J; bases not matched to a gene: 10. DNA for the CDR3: TGTGCCAGCAGTTTTATCGCTAGCGGGTCTCTCGAGCAGTACTTC. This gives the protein CASSFIASGSLEQYF.

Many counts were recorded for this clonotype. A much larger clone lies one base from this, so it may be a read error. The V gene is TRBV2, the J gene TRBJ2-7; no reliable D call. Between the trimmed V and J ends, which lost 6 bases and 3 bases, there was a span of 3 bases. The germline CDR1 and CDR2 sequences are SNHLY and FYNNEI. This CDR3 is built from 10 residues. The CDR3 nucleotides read TGTGCCAGCAGAATCTACGAGCAGTACTTC. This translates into CASRIYEQYF.

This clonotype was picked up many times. The CDR3 DNA reads TGTGCCAGCCACACAGGGACAGGGAGGGTGGTGGAGACCCAGTACTTC. Protein: CASHTGTGRVVETQYF. The chain has TRBV6-2 or TRBV6-3 and TRBJ2-5, with 9 bases fitting TRBD1. In germline, CDR1 is MNHEY, CDR2 SVGEGT. V lost 8 bases and J lost 5; bases outside the gene matches: 15. CDR3 length: 16 residues.

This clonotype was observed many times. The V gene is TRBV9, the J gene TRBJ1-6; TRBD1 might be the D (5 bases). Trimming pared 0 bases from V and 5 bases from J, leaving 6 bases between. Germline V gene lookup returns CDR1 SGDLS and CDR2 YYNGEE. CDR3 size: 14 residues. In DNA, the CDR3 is TGTGCCAGCAGCGTAGCAGGGAATAATTCACCCCTCCACTTT. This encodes CASSVAGNNSPLHF.

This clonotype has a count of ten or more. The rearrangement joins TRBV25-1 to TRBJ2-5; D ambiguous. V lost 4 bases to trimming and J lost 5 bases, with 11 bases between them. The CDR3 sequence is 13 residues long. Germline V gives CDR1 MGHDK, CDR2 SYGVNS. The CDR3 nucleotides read TGTGCCAGCAGTGGAAGGGATCGGGAGACCCAGTACTTC. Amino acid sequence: CASSGRDRETQYF.

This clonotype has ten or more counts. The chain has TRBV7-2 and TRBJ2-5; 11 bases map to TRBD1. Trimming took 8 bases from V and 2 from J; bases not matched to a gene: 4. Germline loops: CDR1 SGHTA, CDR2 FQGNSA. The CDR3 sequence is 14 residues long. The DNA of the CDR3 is TGTGCCAGCGCCCGGGACAGGGGGCAAGAGACCCAGTACTTC. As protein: CASARDRGQETQYF.

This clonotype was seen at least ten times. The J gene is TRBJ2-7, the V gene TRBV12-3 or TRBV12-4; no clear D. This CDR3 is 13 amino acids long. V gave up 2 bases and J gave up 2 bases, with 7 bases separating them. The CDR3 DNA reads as TGTGCCAGCAGTTTAATTGGAACCTACGAGCAGTACTTC. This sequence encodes CASSLIGTYEQYF.

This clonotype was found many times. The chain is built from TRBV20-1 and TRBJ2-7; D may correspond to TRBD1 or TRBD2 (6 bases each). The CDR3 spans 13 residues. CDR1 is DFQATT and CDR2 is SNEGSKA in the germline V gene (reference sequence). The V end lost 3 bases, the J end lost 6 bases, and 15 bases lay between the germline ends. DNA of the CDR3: TGCAGTGCTAGGGGGGCTGGGGGGAGCGAGCAGTACTTC. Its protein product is CSARGAGGSEQYF.

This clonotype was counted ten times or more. The CDR3 spells CASSLAQGARTGANVLTF. In DNA, the CDR3 is TGTGCCAGCAGCTTAGCCCAGGGGGCTAGAACTGGGGCCAACGTCCTGACTTTC. This chain links TRBV11-1 with TRBJ2-6; 8 bases are a match to TRBD1. Germline V CDR1 and CDR2: SGHAT, FQDESV (reference sequence). The CDR3 length is 18 residues. V gave up 0 bases and J gave up 2 bases; unmatched junction bases: 6.

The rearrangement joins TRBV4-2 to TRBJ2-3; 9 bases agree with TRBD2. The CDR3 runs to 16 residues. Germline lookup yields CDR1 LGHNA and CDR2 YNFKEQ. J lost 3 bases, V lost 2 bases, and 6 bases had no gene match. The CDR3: CASSQLAGEATDTQYF. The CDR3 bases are TGTGCCAGCAGCCAATTAGCGGGAGAAGCGACAGATACGCAGTATTTT.

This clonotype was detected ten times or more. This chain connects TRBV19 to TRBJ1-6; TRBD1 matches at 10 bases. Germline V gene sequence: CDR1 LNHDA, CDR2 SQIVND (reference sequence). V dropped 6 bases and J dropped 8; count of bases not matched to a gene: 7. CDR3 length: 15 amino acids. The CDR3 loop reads CASRSDRGQYSPLHF. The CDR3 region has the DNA TGTGCCAGTAGGAGCGACAGGGGGCAATATTCACCCCTCCACTTT.

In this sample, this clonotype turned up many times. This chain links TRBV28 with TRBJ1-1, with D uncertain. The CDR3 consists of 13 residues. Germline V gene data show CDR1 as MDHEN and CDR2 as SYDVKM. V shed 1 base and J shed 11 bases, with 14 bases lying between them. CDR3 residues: CASSLLIPLKAFF. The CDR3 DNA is TGTGCCAGCAGTTTATTGATCCCGTTGAAGGCTTTCTTT. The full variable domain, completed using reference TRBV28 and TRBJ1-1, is DVKVTQSSRYLVKRTGEKVFLECVQDMDHENMFWYRQDPGLGLRLIYFSYDVKMKEKGDIPEGYSVSREKKERFSLILESASTNQTSMYLCASSLLIPLKAFFGQGTRLTVV.

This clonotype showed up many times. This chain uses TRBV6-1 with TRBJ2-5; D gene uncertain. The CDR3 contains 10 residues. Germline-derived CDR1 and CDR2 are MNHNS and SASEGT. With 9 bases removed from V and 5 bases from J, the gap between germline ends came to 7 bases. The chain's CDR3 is CARARETQYF. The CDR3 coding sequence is TGTGCCAGGGCGAGGGAGACCCAGTACTTC.

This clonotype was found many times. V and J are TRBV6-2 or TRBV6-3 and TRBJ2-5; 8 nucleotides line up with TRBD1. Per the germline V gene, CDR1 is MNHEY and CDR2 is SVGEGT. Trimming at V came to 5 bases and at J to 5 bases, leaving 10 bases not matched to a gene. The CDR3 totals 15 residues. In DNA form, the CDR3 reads TGTGCCAGCAGTGGACCGCAGGGGGCACAGGAGACCCAGTACTTC. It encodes CASSGPQGAQETQYF.

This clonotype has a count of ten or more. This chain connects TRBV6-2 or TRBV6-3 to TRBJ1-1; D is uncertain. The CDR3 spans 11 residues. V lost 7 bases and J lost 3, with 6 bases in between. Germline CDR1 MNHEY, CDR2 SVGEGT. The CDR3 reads CASTLYTEAFF. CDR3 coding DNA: TGTGCCAGCACTTTATACACTGAAGCTTTCTTT.

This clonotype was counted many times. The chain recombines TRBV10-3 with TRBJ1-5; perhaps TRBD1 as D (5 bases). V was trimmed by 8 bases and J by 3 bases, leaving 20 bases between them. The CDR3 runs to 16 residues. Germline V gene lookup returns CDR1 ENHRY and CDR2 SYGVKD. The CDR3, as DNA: TGTGCCATCGGTTCAGGTGGGCAGGGCACCAATCAGCCCCAGCATTTT. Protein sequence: CAIGSGGQGTNQPQHF.

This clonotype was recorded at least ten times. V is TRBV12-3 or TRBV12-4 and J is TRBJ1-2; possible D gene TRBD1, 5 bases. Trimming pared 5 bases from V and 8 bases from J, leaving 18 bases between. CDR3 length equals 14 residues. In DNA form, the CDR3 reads TGTGCCAGCAGTACCCGGGGGGGTCTCTCCGGCTACACCTTC. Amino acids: CASSTRGGLSGYTF.